The clone carrying this T cell receptor (beta chain) has only a few counts. Per the germline V gene, CDR1 is MNHEY and CDR2 is SVGAGI. V trimming: 5 bases; J trimming: 6 bases; junction bases outside the gene matches: 9. The CDR3 has 15 amino acids. Sample-barcoded 5' priming and a J-beta primer mix drove a second PCR of roughly 7 to 11 cycles. MiXCR, run by TCRdb on the 5' RACE reads, gives a single entry per CDR3 protein. This table has around 970,000 distinct CDR3 sequences, roughly 51% appearing once. This sample is drawn from a study of blood T cells in healthy people across ages. Sequenced input: blood. The V gene is TRBV6-5, the J gene TRBJ2-1; TRBD1 agrees at 8 bases. This TCR derives from a woman between 55 and 75 years old in good health. CDR3 in DNA: TGTGCCAGCAGTCTACAGGGGGGTCTTTCCAATGAGCAGTTCTTC. Protein: CASSLQGGLSNEQFF.